The following is a T cell receptor beta chain sequence with its context. The target antigen is unknown. A second PCR of roughly 7 to 11 cycles used a sample-barcoded 5' primer and a J-beta primer mix. Sequencing yielded, for each sample, at least 3 million paired-end reads carrying CDR3. TCRdb fed the 5' RACE reads into MiXCR, producing one record per CDR3 protein. The sample yields 800,000 or so distinct CDR3 sequences, around 68% seen once. This specimen belongs to a study of blood T cells in healthy people across ages. Regarding the study as a whole: Older age went with lower TCR beta diversity per million T cells, in a roughly linear way. Higher diversity, along with more naive CD4+ cells, distinguished long-lived donors from aged donors.

Trimming shortened V by 0 bases and J by 5 bases, and 16 bases separated the two germline ends. Germline V gene lookup returns CDR1 SGHTA and CDR2 FQGNSA. The CDR3 consists of 16 residues. V is TRBV7-2 and J is TRBJ1-1; a possible D gene is TRBD1 (5 bases). The material sequenced was blood. This TCR came from a man younger than 40 in good health. CDR3 nucleotides: TGTGCCAGCAGCTTAGCGCAGGGATGGAGATTAACTGAAGCTTTCTTT. It is translated as CASSLAQGWRLTEAFF.